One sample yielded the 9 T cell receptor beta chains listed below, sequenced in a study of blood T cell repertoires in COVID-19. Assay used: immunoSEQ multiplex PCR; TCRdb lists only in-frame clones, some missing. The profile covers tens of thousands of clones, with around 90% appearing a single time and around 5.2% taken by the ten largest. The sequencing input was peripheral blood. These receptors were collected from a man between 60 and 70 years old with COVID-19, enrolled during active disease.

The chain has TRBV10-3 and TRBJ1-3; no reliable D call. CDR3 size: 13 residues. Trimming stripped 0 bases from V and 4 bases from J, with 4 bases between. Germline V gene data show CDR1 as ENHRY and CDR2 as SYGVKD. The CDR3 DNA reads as TGTGCCATCAGTGAGTCAGCAGGAAACACCATATATTTT. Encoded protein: CAISESAGNTIYF.

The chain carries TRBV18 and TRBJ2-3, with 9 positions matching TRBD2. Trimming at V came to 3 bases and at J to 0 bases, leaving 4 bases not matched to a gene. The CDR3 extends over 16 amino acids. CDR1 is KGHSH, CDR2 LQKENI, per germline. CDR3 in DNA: TGTGCCAGCTCACCCAACCTAGCGGGGAGCACAGATACGCAGTATTTT. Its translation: CASSPNLAGSTDTQYF.

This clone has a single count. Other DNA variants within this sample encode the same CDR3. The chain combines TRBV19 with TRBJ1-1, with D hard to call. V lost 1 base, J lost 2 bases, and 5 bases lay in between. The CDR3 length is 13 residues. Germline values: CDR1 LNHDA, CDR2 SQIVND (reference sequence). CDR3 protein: CASSIGVNTEAFF. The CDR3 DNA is TGTGCCAGTAGTATAGGAGTAAACACTGAAGCTTTCTTT.

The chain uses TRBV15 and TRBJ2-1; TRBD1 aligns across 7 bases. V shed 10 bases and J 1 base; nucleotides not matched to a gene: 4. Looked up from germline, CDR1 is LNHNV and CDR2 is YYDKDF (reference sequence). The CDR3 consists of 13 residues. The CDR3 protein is CAIGQASYNEQFF. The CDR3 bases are TGTGCCATTGGACAGGCTTCCTACAATGAGCAGTTCTTC.

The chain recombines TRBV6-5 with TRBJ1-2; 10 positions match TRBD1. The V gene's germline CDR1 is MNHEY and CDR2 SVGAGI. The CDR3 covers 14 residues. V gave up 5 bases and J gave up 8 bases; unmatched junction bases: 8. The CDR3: CASSPPGQGLGYTF. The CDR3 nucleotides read TGTGCCAGCAGTCCTCCGGGACAGGGGTTAGGCTACACCTTC.

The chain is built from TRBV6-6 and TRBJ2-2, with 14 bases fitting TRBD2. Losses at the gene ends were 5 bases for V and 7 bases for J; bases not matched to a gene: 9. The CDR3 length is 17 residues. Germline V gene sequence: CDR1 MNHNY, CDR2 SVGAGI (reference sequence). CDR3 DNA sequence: TGTGCCAGCAGTCCTTTGGGACTAGCGGGAGCGGGCGGGGAGCTGTTTTTT. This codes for CASSPLGLAGAGGELFF.

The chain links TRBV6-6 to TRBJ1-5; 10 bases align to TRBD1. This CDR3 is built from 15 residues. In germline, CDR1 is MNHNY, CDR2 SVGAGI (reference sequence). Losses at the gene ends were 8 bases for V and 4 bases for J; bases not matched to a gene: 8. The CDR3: CASETGGRVNQPQHF. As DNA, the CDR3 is TGTGCCAGCGAGACAGGGGGCCGGGTGAATCAGCCCCAGCATTTT.

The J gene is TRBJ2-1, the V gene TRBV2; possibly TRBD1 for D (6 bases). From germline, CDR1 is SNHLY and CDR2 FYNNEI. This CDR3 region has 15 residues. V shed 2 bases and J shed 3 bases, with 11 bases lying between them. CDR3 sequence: CASSESQGFYNEQFF. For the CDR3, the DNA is TGTGCCAGCAGTGAATCGCAGGGGTTCTACAATGAGCAGTTCTTC.

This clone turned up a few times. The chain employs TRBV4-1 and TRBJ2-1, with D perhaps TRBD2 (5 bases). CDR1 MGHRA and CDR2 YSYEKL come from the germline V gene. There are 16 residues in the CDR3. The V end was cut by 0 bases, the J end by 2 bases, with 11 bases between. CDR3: CASSQEPGETYNEQFF. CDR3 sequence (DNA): TGCGCCAGCAGCCAAGAGCCCGGGGAGACCTACAATGAGCAGTTCTTC.